This entry features one T cell receptor (beta chain) sequence. The target of this receptor is not known. Base-call qualities are not available, and no considerably larger clone is one nucleotide away. This record belongs to a study of cytomegalovirus exposure and HLA in healthy donors (dated by TCRdb to 2016 to 2017). With respect to the entire study: An earlier analysis of roughly 630 of the donors reported 250 to 350 Gb of sequence data and 100 million to 130 million unique TCR beta sequences from 150 million to 200 million T cells. An early release covering roughly 580 HLA-typed donors comprised roughly 300 gigabases of sequencing data and around 80 million unique TCR sequences. Among the roughly 410 genotyped donors, more than 70% belonged to the genetic ancestry cluster associated with self-reported Caucasian donors. The study aimed to test whether cataloging public T cell receptors could reveal signatures of past pathogen exposure. The study profiled the T cell repertoires of under 850 subjects by immunosequencing and related them to cytomegalovirus serostatus. Along with the approximately 620-subject first cohort, a separate validation cohort of more than 90 different subjects was used. To predict cytomegalovirus infection status, the study combined high-throughput TCR immunosequencing, statistical association of individual TCRs with disease status, and machine learning. A later analysis re-examined previously published TCR beta repertoires from more than 550 donors and added high-resolution HLA genotyping to investigate patterns of TCR occurrence. Rather than using new phenotypic data, the later analysis identified candidate immune exposures from TCR beta sequences and from how often those sequences occurred across donors. An earlier analysis of 587 of the donors used high-throughput TCR beta sequencing to judge whether each TCR beta V gene segment behaved as functional or pseudogenic. Donor age, sex, ethnicity and CMV serostatus were collected together with the repertoire data. Genome-wide SNP genotypes for about 65% of the 666 donors were used in a later genetic analysis, which treated that subset as a discovery cohort. Every discovery cohort repertoire had been produced on one sequencing platform. HLA typing included class I and class II loci at four-digit resolution. The number of typed donors differed by locus: 629-630 for A, B, C, DRB1 and DQB1; about 520 for DQA1; fewer than 610 for DPA1; and 400 to 480 for DPB1. Five DR-DQ haplotypes were treated as single units for association and clustering because of strong linkage in the cohort. On average, 235,054 unique TCR beta nucleotide sequences were sequenced per donor among 398 genotyped donors of the cohort, with 15% to 20% of those sequences being non-productive.

The cohort was made up of approximately 700 healthy bone marrow donors. At the time of sampling, every cohort member was nominally healthy, though immune exposures that went unrecorded were likely present. The donor was CMV seropositive and belonged to the group of 250 to 350 seropositive cohort members. Every donor gave a peripheral blood sample, and the peripheral blood mononuclear cells from that sample were used for TCR beta sequencing. Genomic DNA was extracted from the blood cell samples with the Qiagen DNeasy Blood Extraction Kit. Results the study describes overall, beyond this receptor: A later analysis found that TCR association rates varied across HLA loci, with DRB1 alleles showing the most associated TCRs and HLA-C alleles the fewest. V-gene and J-gene trimming of TCR beta chains was associated with a missense DCLRE1C variant in a later genetic analysis, and the association was replicated in an independent cohort. Most TCR sequences were seen in very few donors, while some public TCRs were found in many individuals. A further reported finding was that TCR beta sequences accurately predicted the HLA-A and HLA-B alleles for most subjects in the first cohort. According to a later analysis, most CMV-associated TCR beta chains appeared to be HLA-restricted, and the HLA associations seemed to be driven largely by CMV exposure. Several of the top co-occurrence clusters appeared to be linked to parvovirus B19, influenza, CMV and Epstein-Barr virus, according to a later analysis. Roughly uniform sequencing depth across donors was assumed in presence/absence analyses, although this assumption may not hold. Immune exposure information for the cohort was limited to CMV serostatus. In a later analysis, 16,951 TCR beta sequences were associated with specific HLA alleles at a false discovery rate of 0.05. The study gave a list of more than 150 TCR beta chains associated with cytomegalovirus. It was suggested by the authors that the approach could potentially be generalized to other disease states and immunological phenotypes. The classifier was reported to diagnose cytomegalovirus status with high specificity and sensitivity in both the original cohort and the validation cohort. According to a later genetic analysis, donors in an Asian-associated ancestry cluster had fewer N-insertions in productive TCRs than the approximately 670-donor mean. Strong co-occurrence of HLA alleles, especially DR and DQ, made assigning TCR associations to individual alleles difficult. Linkage disequilibrium might explain the correlated functional status among segregating V segments, but an unknown experimental factor could not be ruled out. The 87-base-pair reads could not distinguish some IMGT-functional V segments, including TRBV6-2 and TRBV6-3, so those segments were excluded. The sequencing pipeline was judged likely to have produced a cluster of highly shared sequence variants as a technical artifact. Because counts were too low, 15 to 20 rarely observed V segments, including chromosome 9 orphons, were excluded from the earlier analysis of several hundred of the donors. In a later analysis, HLA-associated TCR beta chains were found to be more clonally expanded and to have lower generation probabilities than equally common non-associated chains. In this cohort, only TCR beta chains were sequenced, and detectable features were limited by the absence of alpha or paired-chain data. Broadly in line with IMGT annotations, most TCR beta V segments showed up in productive rearrangements about 87% or about 30% of the time in an earlier analysis of some 590 of the donors. Because HLA typing was missing for some donors at each locus, association tests included only the typed subset. In vitro tests confirmed that three of the cytomegalovirus-associated TCR beta chains recognize cytomegalovirus antigens.

Library generation was performed with the immunoSEQ multiplex PCR assay. For the multiplex PCR, a mixture combining 60 forward primers for TCR Vbeta segments and 13 reverse primers for TCR Jbeta segments was used. A multiplex PCR assay on genomic DNA amplified the CDR3 region of rearranged TCR beta genes. The amplified TCR beta libraries were sequenced on the Illumina HiSeq System as 87-base-pair reads. In the paper's pipeline: Across the 500 to 750 repertoires, a later analysis counted some 81 million unique TCR beta chains, about 10 million of which were shared by at least two donors. To remove PCR and sequencing errors, raw reads were error-corrected and collapsed into unique sequences using a nearest-neighbor algorithm that merged closely related sequences. Alignment of CDR3 sequences to IMGT reference sequences was used to assign V, D and J gene segments. For a sequence to be retained, a match of at least six nucleotides was required to both a V gene segment and a J gene segment. Rearrangements were classified as productive when the CDR3 lacked stop codons and remained in frame with V and J, and all other rearrangements were classified as non-productive. CDR3 was defined according to IMGT convention as the region running from the second conserved V-encoded cysteine to the conserved J-encoded phenylalanine. The earlier analysis of about 640 of the donors excluded any sequence lacking an unambiguous match to a single V gene segment. An earlier analysis of 587 of the donors classified V segments as functional when productive rearrangements were above 56.7% and as segregating when the standard deviation between donors was above 5%. A statistical classification framework was built to diagnose cytomegalovirus status from the catalog of TCR beta chain sequences. In a later analysis, TCR nucleotide sequences were compared against IMGT/GENE-DB human TR gene sequences so that V and J genes could be assigned. A later analysis assigned CDR3 sequences and most-parsimonious VDJ recombination scenarios with the TCRdist pipeline. In a later analysis, each TCR beta chain was defined by its CDR3 amino acid sequence together with its V-gene family, and reads without a unique V-gene family were excluded. In a later analysis, some 600 highly shared, low-generation-probability nucleotide sequences were removed to address suspected cross-contamination and a sequencing artifact. In a later analysis, a clonal expansion index was calculated for each public chain from normalized within-repertoire ranks of inferred template counts. Generation probabilities in a later analysis came from a VDJ recombination model fitted to out-of-frame rearrangements, and those results were checked against IGoR. Hypergeometric tests were used in a later analysis to score TCR-TCR, TCR-HLA and TCR-CMV co-occurrence, with a repertoire-size bias correction applied to the TCR pairs. A later analysis estimated false discovery rates by permuting HLA or CMV assignments 20 times. In a later analysis, co-occurring TCRs were grouped using DBSCAN, with TCRdist sequence similarity added in when clustering inside HLA-allele-positive subsets. Repertoires with fewer than 30,000 or more than 120,000 public chains, plus five repertoires with anomalous nucleotide sharing, were excluded from co-occurrence clustering. This is the immuneACCESS table as TCRdb keeps it, with only in-frame sequences that have V and J called. A part of the clones is gone; compared with another copy, unresolved V genes explain less than half, and the rest is unexplained. The DNA gave D and trimming, while V, J and clone size come from that table. This sample holds roughly 160,000 clones; around 77% were observed only once. The biggest ten clones account for roughly 3.5% of the sample.

V loses 5 bases, J loses 0 bases, and the germline ends lie 11 bases apart. The CDR3, cysteine through phenylalanine, is 15 amino acids long. Here the CDR3 DNA is all that survives: 45 bases in frame from base 1. Reading the germline V gene gives CDR1 MDHEN and CDR2 SYDVKM. The sequenced sample was PBMCs. This sequence was found in a man in his thirties or forties in good health and CMV-seropositive. The rearrangement joined TRBV28 to TRBJ1-3; TRBD1 is a weak D gene call, 6 bases matching. In nucleotides, the sequence is TGTGCCAGCAGTAACATAGGGGGCTCTGGAAACACCATATATTTT. Its protein is CASSNIGGSGNTIYF. With the rest looked up from the reference TRBV28 and TRBJ1-3 genes rather than sequenced, the full variable domain is DVKVTQSSRYLVKRTGEKVFLECVQDMDHENMFWYRQDPGLGLRLIYFSYDVKMKEKGDIPEGYSVSREKKERFSLILESASTNQTSMYLCASSNIGGSGNTIYFGEGSWLTVV.